The T cell receptor (beta chain) described here comes from a study of identical twins. Whole-study results and caveats: Low generation probability was overrepresented in out-of-frame alpha sequences shared by twins. There were fewer insertions in abundant cord blood beta clonotypes, but memory repertoires showed no such pattern.

Notes on this clonotype: Its antigen remains unidentified.

TCRdb re-called the 5' RACE reads through MiXCR, storing one row per CDR3 protein. There are roughly 720,000 distinct CDR3 sequences in the sample; 15% to 20% occur only once, and roughly 14% lies in the top ten. J was trimmed by 7 bases and V by 6 bases; bases with no gene match: 5. The CDR3 runs to 14 residues. The same data also contributed to another study, on T cells expressing NK-cell markers. That source notes: The authors derived TCR beta repertoires from sorted CD3+CD56+NKG2C+, CD3+CD56+NKG2C- and CD3+CD56-NKG2C+ T cells. Seven sequenced donors out of eight were HCMV-seropositive, one seronegative.

The receptor's source is a woman aged 18 to 35 in good health. Specimen: PBMCs. The V gene is TRBV12-3 or TRBV12-4, the J gene TRBJ1-4, with 10 bases matching TRBD1. DNA of the CDR3: TGTGCCAGCAGGACAGGGGGCGTGGGTGAAAAACTGTTTTTT. This encodes CASRTGGVGEKLFF.